The TCR beta chain under discussion was sequenced for a study of blood T cells in healthy people across ages. The V gene end was trimmed by 4 bases and the J gene end by 3 bases; junction bases not matched to a gene: 7. CDR3 length: 15 amino acids. Per germline, CDR1 SGHDT and CDR2 YYEEEE. Details on this clonotype: The antigen is undetermined.

In terms of origin and age, donors were healthy Caucasian individuals from Russia aged 6 to 90. Per sample, extraction of total RNA gave at least 5.5 micrograms in every case. Together with a sample-barcoded 5' primer, a J-beta primer mix was included in a second PCR lasting roughly 6 to 12 cycles. With 12 random nucleotides, a template-switch adaptor tagged each individual cDNA molecule. TCRdb re-called the 5' RACE reads through MiXCR, storing one row per CDR3 protein. The data show 1.2 million to 1.5 million distinct CDR3 sequences, 45% to 70% seen once. Findings and caveats of the study: Unsorted PBMCs ruled out conclusive naive versus antigen-experienced comparison.

The V call is TRBV5-6, the J call TRBJ2-3, with TRBD2 identical over 8 bases. Sequenced material: blood. This receptor was taken from a man between 18 and 35 years old in good health. CDR3 loop: CASSRGLVITDTQYF. The CDR3 DNA is TGTGCCAGCAGCAGGGGACTAGTGATTACAGATACGCAGTATTTT.